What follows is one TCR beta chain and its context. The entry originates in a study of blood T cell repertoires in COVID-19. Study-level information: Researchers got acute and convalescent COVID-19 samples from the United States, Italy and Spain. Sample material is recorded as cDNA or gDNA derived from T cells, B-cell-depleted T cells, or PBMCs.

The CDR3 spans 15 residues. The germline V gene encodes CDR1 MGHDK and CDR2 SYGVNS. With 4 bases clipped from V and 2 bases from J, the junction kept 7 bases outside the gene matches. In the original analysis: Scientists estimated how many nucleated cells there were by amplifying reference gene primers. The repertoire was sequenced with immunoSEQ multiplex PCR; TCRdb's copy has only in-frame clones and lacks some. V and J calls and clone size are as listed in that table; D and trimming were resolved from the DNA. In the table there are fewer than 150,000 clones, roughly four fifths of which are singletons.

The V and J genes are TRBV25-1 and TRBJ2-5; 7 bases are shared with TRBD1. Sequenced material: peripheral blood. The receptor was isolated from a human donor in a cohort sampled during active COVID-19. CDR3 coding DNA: TGTGCCAGCAGTGGTATGACAGGGTGGCAAGAGACCCAGTACTTC. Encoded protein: CASSGMTGWQETQYF.